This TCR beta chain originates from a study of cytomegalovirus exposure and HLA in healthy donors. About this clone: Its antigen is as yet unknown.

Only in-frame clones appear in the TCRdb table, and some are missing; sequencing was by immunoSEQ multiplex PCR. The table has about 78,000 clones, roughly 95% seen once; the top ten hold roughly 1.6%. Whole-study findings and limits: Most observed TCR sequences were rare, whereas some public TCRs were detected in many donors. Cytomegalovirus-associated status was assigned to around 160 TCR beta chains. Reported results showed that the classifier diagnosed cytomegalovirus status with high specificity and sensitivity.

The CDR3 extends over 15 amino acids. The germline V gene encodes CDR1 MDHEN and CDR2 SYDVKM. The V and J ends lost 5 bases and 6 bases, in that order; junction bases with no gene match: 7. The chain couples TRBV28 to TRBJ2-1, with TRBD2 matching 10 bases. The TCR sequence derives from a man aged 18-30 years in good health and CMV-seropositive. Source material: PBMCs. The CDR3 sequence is CASSARTSGGNEQFF. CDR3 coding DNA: TGTGCCAGCAGTGCTCGGACTAGCGGAGGCAATGAGCAGTTCTTC.